This TCR beta chain was captured by sequencing in a study of patients and donors after allogeneic stem cell transplantation. In TCRdb, the RT-PCR reads were re-called with MiXCR into one record per CDR3 protein. This sample has about 76,000 distinct CDR3 sequences, with 26% found just once. Germline CDR1 is GTSNPN and CDR2 is SVGIG (reference sequence). The CDR3 sequence is 15 residues long. With 0 bases removed from V and 1 base from J, the gap between germline ends came to 9 bases. The V gene is TRBV30, the J gene TRBJ2-2; D gene unclear. This TCR derives from a human donor who was either an allogeneic HSCT recipient or a stem cell or donor lymphocyte infusion donor (not recorded which). It is not recorded whose cells these are; they may come from a transplant donor. Sequences were obtained from blood, either unsorted or a sorted T cell fraction (not recorded which). The CDR3, as DNA: TGTGCCTGGAGTGTCTGGCAGGAGAACACCGGGGAGCTGTTTTTT. It encodes CAWSVWQENTGELFF.